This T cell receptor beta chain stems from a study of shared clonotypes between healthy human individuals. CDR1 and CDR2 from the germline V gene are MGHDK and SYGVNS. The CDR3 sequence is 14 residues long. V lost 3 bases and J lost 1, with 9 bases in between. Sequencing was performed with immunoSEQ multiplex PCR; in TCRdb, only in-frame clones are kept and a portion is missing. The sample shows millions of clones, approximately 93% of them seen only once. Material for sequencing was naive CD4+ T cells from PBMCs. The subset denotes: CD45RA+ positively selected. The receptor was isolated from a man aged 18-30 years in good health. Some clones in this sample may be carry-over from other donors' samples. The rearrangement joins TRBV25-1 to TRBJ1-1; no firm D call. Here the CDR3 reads CASSDRGWNTEAFF. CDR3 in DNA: TGTGCCAGCAGTGACCGGGGTTGGAACACTGAAGCTTTCTTT.